The rows below give T cell receptor beta chains drawn from one sample of a study of blood T cell repertoires in COVID-19. Method: immunoSEQ multiplex PCR; TCRdb's copy keeps in-frame clones and lacks some. The sample lists roughly 90,000 clones, roughly nine tenths occurring once. Material: peripheral blood. All receptors derive from a man aged 50-60 years with acute or convalescent COVID-19. Each CDR3 is given with its conserved first and last residue. The order of the fields is D gene, J gene, V gene, CDR3 protein, CDR3 DNA. D genes are given only for firm matches.

>.|TRBJ1-4|TRBV19
CASSTQGNEKLFF
TGTGCCAGTAGTACTCAGGGGAATGAAAAACTGTTTTTT